The clone carrying this TCR beta chain was detected only a few times. The target antigen is unknown. The PCR was carried out with 60 Vbeta primers and 13 Jbeta primers. TCRdb's table, derived via immunoSEQ multiplex PCR, lists solely in-frame clones and lacks some. This table has around 150,000 clones, roughly 70% appearing once. CDR1 is SNHLY and CDR2 is FYNNEI in the germline V gene. The CDR3 contains 15 residues. V was trimmed by 3 bases and J by 4 bases, leaving 13 bases between them. These data are taken from a study of cytomegalovirus exposure and HLA in healthy donors. Study-level background: There were more than 350 genotyped donors. Of these, about 80% fell in the genetic ancestry cluster associated with self-reported Caucasian donors.

Study results and limitations: Later analysis demonstrated an association between a missense DCLRE1C variant and TCR beta V- and J-gene trimming.

The receptor comes from a man aged 35-49 years in good health and CMV-seropositive. The rearrangement joins TRBV2 to TRBJ1-5, with D unresolved. The source material was PBMCs. The CDR3 region has the DNA TGTGCCAGCAGTGAGCGGTCTGGTGGTAATCAGCCCCAGCATTTT. This encodes CASSERSGGNQPQHF.